This T cell receptor beta chain was sequenced during a study of Graves' ophthalmopathy and Graves' hyperthyroidism. The TCR beta CDR3 regions underwent amplification from RNA transcripts. Following a first-round RT-PCR that used HTBI primers, a second-round multiplex PCR was carried out. TCRdb ran MiXCR on the multiplex PCR reads and lists one entry per CDR3 protein. The top ten clones hold 9.8% of a sample with some 520,000 distinct CDR3 sequences, approximately 14% of them seen once. The germline V gene has CDR1 MDHEN and CDR2 SYDVKM. Trimming left V 5 bases short and J 1 base short, with 8 bases between. The CDR3 is 13 amino acids. In this sample, this clonotype turned up many times.

The TCR comes from a woman younger than 45 with Graves' ophthalmopathy. The rearrangement uses TRBV28 and TRBJ2-5; D possibly matches TRBD1 or TRBD2 (5 bases each). The sequencing sample was made of blood. The CDR3 DNA follows: TGTGCCAGCAGTCGGGACGTCCAAGAGACCCAGTACTTC. It translates to CASSRDVQETQYF.